These T cell receptor beta chains were read from a single sample in a study of shared clonotypes between healthy human individuals. Profiled with immunoSEQ multiplex PCR; TCRdb holds only in-frame clones, not every one. This sample has about 2 million clones, with roughly 94% found just once. The sample consisted of naive CD4+ T cells sorted from blood. These receptors came from a man in his late teens or twenties in good health. The CDR3 runs from the conserved cysteine through the conserved F or W. The D gene is left open where the match is weak.

v_gene	d_gene	j_gene	CDR3nt	CDR3aa
TRBV11-2	NA	TRBJ2-3	TGTGCCAGCAGCTTAGGAGTTAAAAGCACAGATACGCAGTATTTT	CASSLGVKSTDTQYF
TRBV9	NA	TRBJ2-3	TGTGCCAGCAGCGTAGATTCCGAAGGTGTGCAGTATTTT	CASSVDSEGVQYF
TRBV25-1	NA	TRBJ2-3	TGTGCCAGCAGTGAATTTCCGCCAGGAGATACGCAGTATTTT	CASSEFPPGDTQYF
TRBV6-6	TRBD2	TRBJ2-7	TGTGCCAGCAGTTACCCGGGACTAGCGGACGAGCAGTACTTC	CASSYPGLADEQYF
TRBV15	NA	TRBJ1-5	TGTGCCACCAGCAGAGATCAAGGAGTTGGTCAGCCCCAGCATTTT	CATSRDQGVGQPQHF
TRBV6-5	NA	TRBJ2-2	TGTGCCAGCAGCGATCCGAACACCGGGGAGCTGTTTTTT	CASSDPNTGELFF
TRBV11-2	NA	TRBJ2-3	TGTGCCAGCAGCTTAGCGTTCAGGTTTAGCACAGATACGCAGTATTTT	CASSLAFRFSTDTQYF
TRBV9	NA	TRBJ2-5	TGTGCCAGCAGCGTAACTGGGGGCGGCAGCAAACAAGAGACCCAGTACTTC	CASSVTGGGSKQETQYF
TRBV4-1	NA	TRBJ2-7	TGCGCCAGCAGCCAAGTCCGGGGCAGCTCCTACGAGCAGTACTTC	CASSQVRGSSYEQYF
TRBV29-1	TRBD2	TRBJ2-3	TGCAGCTTTATTTTGTCGACTAGCGGGTTTAGCACAGATACGCAGTATTTT	CSFILSTSGFSTDTQYF
TRBV12-5	TRBD2	TRBJ2-2	TGTGCTAGTGGTTTAAGCGGGAGCTCCGGGGAGCTGTTTTTT	CASGLSGSSGELFF
TRBV5-1	TRBD2	TRBJ2-7	TGCGCCAGCAGCTCGGGAGGGGGAAGCTCCTACGAGCAGTACTTC	CASSSGGGSSYEQYF
TRBV6-4	NA	TRBJ1-5	TGTGCCAGCGGTGGTCGGGTTTTTTTTGGTATACAGCCCCAGCATTTT	CASGGRVFFGIQPQHF
TRBV5-1	NA	TRBJ2-5	TGCGCCAGCAGGACTACCATCACAGAGACCCAGTACTTC	CASRTTITETQYF
TRBV19	NA	TRBJ1-2	TGTGCCAGTAGTATTGCTTCCCCACCCACCATCAACTATGGCTACACCTTC	CASSIASPPTINYGYTF
TRBV6-4	NA	TRBJ1-1	TGTGCCAGCACCTTCCGGGTCCCTAACACTGAAGCTTTCTTT	CASTFRVPNTEAFF